This T cell receptor (beta chain) is drawn from a study of cytomegalovirus exposure and HLA in healthy donors. About the study: Early release data held some 79 million unique TCRs from HLA-typed donors.

Use of 60 Vbeta and 13 Jbeta primers characterized the PCR. Using immunoSEQ multiplex PCR, the repertoire was profiled, and TCRdb retains in-frame clones only, with some absent. Found here are 75,000 to 80,000 clones, over 60% of them singletons; the top ten hold 1.1%. General study findings and limits: Sequencing depth roughly uniform across donors was assumed in presence/absence analyses. In a later analysis, TCR beta V- and J-gene trimming was associated with a missense DCLRE1C variant.

Note on this clone: Its antigen is unidentified.

Donors showed nominal health when sampled, although they likely had unrecorded immune exposures. The CDR3 loop spans 17 amino acids. Germline CDR1 and CDR2: MDHEN and SYDVKM. Trimming removed 8 bases at V and 0 bases at J, with 20 bases between. The sample taken for sequencing was PBMCs. This sequence originates from a male donor in good health and CMV-seronegative. The chain recombines TRBV28 with TRBJ1-5; D is possibly TRBD1 (5 bases). As DNA, the CDR3 is TGTGCCAGCGCGCGCCTGGGGGGAGGGGATAGCAATCAGCCCCAGCATTTT. Protein: CASARLGGGDSNQPQHF.